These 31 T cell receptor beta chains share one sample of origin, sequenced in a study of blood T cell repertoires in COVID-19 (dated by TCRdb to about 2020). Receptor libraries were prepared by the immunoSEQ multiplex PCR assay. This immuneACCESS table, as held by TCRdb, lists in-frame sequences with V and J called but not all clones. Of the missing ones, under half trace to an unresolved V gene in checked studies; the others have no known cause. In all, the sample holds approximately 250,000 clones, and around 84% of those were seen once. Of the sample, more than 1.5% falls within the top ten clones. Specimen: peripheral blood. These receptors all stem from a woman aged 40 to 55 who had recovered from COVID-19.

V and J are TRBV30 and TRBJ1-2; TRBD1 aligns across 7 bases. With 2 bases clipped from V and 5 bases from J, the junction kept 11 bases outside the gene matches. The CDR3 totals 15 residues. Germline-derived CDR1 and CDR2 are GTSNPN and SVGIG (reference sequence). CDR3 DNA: TGTGCCTGGAGTCCCTATCCCGGGACAGCATATGGCTACACCTTC. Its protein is CAWSPYPGTAYGYTF.

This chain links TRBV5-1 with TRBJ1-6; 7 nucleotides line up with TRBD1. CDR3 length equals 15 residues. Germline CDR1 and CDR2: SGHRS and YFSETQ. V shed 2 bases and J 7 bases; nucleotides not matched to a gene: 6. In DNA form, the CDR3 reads TGCGCCAGCAGCTTTACAGGGGCCGACAATTCACCCCTCCACTTT. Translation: CASSFTGADNSPLHF.

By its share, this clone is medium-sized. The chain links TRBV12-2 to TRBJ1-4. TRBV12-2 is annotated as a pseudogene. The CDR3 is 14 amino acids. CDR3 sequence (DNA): TGTGCAAGTCGCTTCCCGGAGAGGAATGAAAAACTGTTTTTT. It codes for CASRFPERNEKLFF.

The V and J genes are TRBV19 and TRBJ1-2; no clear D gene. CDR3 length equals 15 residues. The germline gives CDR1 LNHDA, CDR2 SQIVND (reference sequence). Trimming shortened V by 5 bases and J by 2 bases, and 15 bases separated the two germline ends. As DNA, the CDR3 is TGTGCCAGTAGTGCACTAGACGGCGGCAACTATGGCTACACCTTC. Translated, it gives CASSALDGGNYGYTF.

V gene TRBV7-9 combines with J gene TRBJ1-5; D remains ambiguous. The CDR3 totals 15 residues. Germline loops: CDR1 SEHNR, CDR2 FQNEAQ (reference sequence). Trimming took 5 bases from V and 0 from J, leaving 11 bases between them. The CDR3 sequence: CASSHSTFSNQPQHF. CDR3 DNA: TGTGCCAGCAGCCACTCCACCTTTAGCAATCAGCCCCAGCATTTT.

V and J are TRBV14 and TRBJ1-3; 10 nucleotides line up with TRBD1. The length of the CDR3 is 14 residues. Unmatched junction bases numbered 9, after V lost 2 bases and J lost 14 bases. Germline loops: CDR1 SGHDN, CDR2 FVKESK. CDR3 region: CASSQPTGTGALYF. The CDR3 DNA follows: TGTGCCAGCAGCCAACCCACGGGGACAGGGGCCCTATATTTT.

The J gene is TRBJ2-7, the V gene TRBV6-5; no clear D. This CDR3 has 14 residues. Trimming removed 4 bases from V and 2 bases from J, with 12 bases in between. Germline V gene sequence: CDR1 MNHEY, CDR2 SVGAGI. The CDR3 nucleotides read TGTGCCAGCAGTTTCGGGTTAGGCCCCTACGAGCAGTACTTC. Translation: CASSFGLGPYEQYF.

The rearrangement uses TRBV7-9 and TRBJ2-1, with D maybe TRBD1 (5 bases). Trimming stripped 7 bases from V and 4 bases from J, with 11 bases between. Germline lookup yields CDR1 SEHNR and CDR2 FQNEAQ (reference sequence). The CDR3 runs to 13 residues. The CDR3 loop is CASTKDSYNEQFF. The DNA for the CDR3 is TGTGCCAGCACCAAAGACAGTTACAATGAGCAGTTCTTC.

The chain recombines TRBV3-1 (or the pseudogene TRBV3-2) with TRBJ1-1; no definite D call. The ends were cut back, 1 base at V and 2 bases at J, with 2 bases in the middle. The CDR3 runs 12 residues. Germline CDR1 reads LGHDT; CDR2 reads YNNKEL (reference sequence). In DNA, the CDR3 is TGTGCCAGCAGCCAAGTAAACACTGAAGCTTTCTTT. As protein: CASSQVNTEAFF.

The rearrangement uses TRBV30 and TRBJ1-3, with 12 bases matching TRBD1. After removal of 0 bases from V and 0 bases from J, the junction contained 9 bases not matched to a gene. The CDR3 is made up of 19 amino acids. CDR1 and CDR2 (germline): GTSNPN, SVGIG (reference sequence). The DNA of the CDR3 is TGTGCCTGGAGTGTACAGTGGGGGACAGGGGGCCTCTCTGGAAACACCATATATTTT. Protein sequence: CAWSVQWGTGGLSGNTIYF.

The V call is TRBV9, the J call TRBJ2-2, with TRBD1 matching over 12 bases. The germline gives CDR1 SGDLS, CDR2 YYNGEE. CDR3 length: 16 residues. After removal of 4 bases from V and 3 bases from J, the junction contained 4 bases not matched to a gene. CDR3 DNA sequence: TGTGCCAGCAGCTTGGGACAGGGGGCGTACACCGGGGAGCTGTTTTTT. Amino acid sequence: CASSLGQGAYTGELFF.

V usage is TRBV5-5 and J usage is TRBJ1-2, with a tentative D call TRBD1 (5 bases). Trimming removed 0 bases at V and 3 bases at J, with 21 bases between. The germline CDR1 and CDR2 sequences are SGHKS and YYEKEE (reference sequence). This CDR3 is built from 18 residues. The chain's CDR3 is CASSLASGVLGDYYGYTF. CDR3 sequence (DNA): TGTGCCAGCAGCTTGGCTTCCGGGGTTCTAGGGGACTACTATGGCTACACCTTC.

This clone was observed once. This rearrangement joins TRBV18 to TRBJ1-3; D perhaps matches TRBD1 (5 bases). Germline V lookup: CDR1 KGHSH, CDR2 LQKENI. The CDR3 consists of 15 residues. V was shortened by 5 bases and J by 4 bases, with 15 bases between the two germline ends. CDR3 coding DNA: TGTGCCAGCTCATCTTCAGGGATTGCCGGAAACACCATATATTTT. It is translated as CASSSSGIAGNTIYF.

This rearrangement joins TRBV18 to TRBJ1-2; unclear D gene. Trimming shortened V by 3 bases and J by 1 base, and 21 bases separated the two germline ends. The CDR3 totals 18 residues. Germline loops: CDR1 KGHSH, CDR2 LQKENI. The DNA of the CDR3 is TGTGCCAGCTCACCCATCTTGAGTGCGGAGGACGTTAACTATGGCTACACCTTC. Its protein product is CASSPILSAEDVNYGYTF.

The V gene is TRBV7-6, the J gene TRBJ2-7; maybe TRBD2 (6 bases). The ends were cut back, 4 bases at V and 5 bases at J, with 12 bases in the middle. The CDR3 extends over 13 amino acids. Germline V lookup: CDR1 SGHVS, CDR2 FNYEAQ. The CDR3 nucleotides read TGTGCCAGCAGCTACCGGGACTTCCACGAGCAGTACTTC. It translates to CASSYRDFHEQYF.

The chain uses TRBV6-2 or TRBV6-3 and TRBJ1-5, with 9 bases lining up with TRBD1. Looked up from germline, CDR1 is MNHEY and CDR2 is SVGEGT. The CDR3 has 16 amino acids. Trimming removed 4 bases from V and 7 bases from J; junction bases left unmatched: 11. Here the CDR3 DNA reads TGTGCCAGCAGTTCCTCGGGACAGGGCTGGGGACAGCCCCAGCATTTT. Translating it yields CASSSSGQGWGQPQHF.

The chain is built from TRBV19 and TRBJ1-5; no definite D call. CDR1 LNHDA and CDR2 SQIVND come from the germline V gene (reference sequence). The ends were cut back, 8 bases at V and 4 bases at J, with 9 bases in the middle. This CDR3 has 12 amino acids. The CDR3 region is CASGGPNQPQHF. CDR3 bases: TGTGCCAGTGGCGGCCCGAATCAGCCCCAGCATTTT.

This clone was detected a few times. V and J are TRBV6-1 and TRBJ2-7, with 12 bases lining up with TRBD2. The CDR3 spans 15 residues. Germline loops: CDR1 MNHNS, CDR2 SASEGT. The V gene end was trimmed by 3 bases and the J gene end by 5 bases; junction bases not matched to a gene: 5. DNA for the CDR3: TGTGCCAGCAGTGATCTAGCGGGGGGGCCCAACGAGCAGTACTTC. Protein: CASSDLAGGPNEQYF.

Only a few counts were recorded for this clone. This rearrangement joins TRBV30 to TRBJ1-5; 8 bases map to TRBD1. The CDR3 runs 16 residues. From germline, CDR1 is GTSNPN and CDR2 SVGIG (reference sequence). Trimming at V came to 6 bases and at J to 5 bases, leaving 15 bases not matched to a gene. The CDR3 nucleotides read TGTGCCTGTATGTCCCATGGACAGGGATTGGATCAGCCCCAGCATTTT. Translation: CACMSHGQGLDQPQHF.

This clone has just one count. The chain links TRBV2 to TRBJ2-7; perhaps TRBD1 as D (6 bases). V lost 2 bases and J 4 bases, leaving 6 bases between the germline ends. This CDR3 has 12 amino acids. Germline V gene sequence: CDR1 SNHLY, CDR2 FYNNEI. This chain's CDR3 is CASSEQGYEQYF. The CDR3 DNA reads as TGTGCCAGCAGTGAACAGGGGTACGAGCAGTACTTC.

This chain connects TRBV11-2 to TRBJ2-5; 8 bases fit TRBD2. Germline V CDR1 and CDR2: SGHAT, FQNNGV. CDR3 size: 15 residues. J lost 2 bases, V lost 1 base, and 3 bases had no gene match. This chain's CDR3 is CASSLGPGGQETQYF. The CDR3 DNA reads TGTGCCAGCAGCTTAGGACCGGGGGGGCAAGAGACCCAGTACTTC.

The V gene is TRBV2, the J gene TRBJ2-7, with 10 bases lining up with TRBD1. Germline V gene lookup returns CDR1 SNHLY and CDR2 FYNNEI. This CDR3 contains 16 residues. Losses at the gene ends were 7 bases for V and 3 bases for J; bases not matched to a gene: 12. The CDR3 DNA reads TGTGCCAGCAATCTCTTTGGGGGACAGGGGAACTACGAGCAGTACTTC. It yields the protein CASNLFGGQGNYEQYF.

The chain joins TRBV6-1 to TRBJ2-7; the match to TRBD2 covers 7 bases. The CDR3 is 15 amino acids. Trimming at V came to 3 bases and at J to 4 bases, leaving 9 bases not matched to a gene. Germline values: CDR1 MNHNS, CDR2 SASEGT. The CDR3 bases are TGTGCCAGCAGTGAGTGGGGGGGAGAACTTTACGAGCAGTACTTC. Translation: CASSEWGGELYEQYF.

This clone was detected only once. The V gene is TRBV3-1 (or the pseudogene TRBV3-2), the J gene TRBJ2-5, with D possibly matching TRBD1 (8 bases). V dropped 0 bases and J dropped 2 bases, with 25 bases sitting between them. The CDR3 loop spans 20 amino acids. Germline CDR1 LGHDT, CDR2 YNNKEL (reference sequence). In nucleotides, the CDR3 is TGTGCCAGCAGCCAAGAACTAGCGCTCGTTGGACAGGGTCGACAAGAGACCCAGTACTTC. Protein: CASSQELALVGQGRQETQYF.

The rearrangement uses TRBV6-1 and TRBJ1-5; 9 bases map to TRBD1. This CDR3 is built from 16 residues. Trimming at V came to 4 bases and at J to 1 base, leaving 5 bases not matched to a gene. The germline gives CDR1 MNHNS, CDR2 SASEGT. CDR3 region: CASSARDRASNQPQHF. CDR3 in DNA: TGTGCCAGCAGTGCCCGGGACAGGGCAAGCAATCAGCCCCAGCATTTT.

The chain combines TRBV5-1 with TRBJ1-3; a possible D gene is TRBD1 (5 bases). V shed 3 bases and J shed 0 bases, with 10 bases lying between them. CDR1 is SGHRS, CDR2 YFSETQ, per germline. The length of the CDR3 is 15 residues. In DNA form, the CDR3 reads TGCGCCAGCAGCTCCGACAGCTACTCTGGAAACACCATATATTTT. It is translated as CASSSDSYSGNTIYF.

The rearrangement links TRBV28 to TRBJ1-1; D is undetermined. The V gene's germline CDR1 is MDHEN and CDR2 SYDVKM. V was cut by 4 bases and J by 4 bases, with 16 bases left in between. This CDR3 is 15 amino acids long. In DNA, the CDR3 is TGTGCCAGCAGTTCGAATGAGGGCAGGAGCACTGAAGCTTTCTTT. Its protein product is CASSSNEGRSTEAFF.

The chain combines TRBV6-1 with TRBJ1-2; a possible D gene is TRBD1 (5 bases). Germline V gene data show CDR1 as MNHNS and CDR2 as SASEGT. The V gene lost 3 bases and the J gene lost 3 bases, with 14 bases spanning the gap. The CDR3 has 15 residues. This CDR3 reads CASSDPRRDDYGYTF. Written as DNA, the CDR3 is TGTGCCAGCAGTGATCCAAGGAGGGACGACTATGGCTACACCTTC.

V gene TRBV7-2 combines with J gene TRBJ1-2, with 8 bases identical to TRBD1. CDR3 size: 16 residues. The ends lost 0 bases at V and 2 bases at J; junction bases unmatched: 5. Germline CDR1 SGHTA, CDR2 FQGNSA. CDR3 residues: CASSLAAGGRNYGYTF. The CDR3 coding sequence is TGTGCCAGCAGCTTAGCGGCAGGGGGCAGGAACTATGGCTACACCTTC.

As DNA, the CDR3 is TGTGCCAGTAGGTACAGGGGGCAAGCTAATGAAAAACTGTTTTTT. Its protein is CASRYRGQANEKLFF. V and J are TRBV19 and TRBJ1-4, with TRBD1 identical over 9 bases. CDR1 and CDR2 (germline): LNHDA, SQIVND (reference sequence). The J segment lost 3 bases and the V segment lost 6 bases, leaving 5 bases of the junction unmatched. The CDR3 sequence is 15 residues long.

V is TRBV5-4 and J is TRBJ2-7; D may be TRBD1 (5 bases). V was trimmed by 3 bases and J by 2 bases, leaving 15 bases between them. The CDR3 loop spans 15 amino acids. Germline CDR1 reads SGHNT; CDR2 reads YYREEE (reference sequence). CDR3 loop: CASSSIGQGTYEQYF. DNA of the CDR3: TGTGCCAGCAGCTCCATCGGGCAGGGCACCTACGAGCAGTACTTC.